This T cell receptor beta chain was identified in a study of blood T cell repertoires in COVID-19. Original analysis: Scientists estimated how many nucleated cells there were by amplifying reference gene primers. TCRdb's copy holds only in-frame clones and misses some; the assay was immunoSEQ multiplex PCR. V, J and clone size reflect that table, while D and trimming were determined from the DNA. The sample carries some 50,000 clones, roughly 85% recorded once. Trimming cost V 7 bases and J 2 bases; bases outside gene matches: 3. In germline, CDR1 is MNHEY, CDR2 SVGAGI. The CDR3 sequence is 14 residues long.

The source material was peripheral blood. The chain combines TRBV6-5 with TRBJ1-3; 9 bases agree with TRBD1. This sequence was found in an elderly man with acute or convalescent COVID-19. CDR3 DNA: TGTGCCAGCAAGTGGACAGGGGCTGGAAACACCATATATTTT. Translation: CASKWTGAGNTIYF.